The 13 T cell receptor beta chains reported below all come from one sample, sequenced in a study of shared clonotypes between healthy human individuals. Profiled with immunoSEQ multiplex PCR; TCRdb holds only in-frame clones, not every one. This sample yields a few hundred thousand clones, of which around 67% are seen a single time; about 9.4% belongs to the top ten. Sample: memory CD4+ T cells sorted from blood. As for subset: CD45RA-negative fraction. The receptors derive from a man aged 30 to 39 in good health.

V gene TRBV5-1 combines with J gene TRBJ1-2; D gene unclear. The CDR3 is 16 residues long. The ends were cut back, 3 bases at V and 0 bases at J, with 15 bases in the middle. The germline gives CDR1 SGHRS, CDR2 YFSETQ. This CDR3 is CASSSEYDKANYGYTF. The CDR3 nucleotides read TGCGCCAGCAGCTCCGAATACGACAAAGCTAACTATGGCTACACCTTC.

The chain couples TRBV5-1 to TRBJ2-2, with D tentatively TRBD2 (6 bases). In germline, CDR1 is SGHRS, CDR2 YFSETQ. With 3 bases removed from V and 4 bases from J, the gap between germline ends came to 10 bases. This CDR3 is built from 14 residues. The CDR3 sequence is CASSWRDLTGELFF. The CDR3 DNA reads TGCGCCAGCAGCTGGCGGGACCTCACCGGGGAGCTGTTTTTT.

CDR3 nucleotide sequence: TGTGCCAGCAGTTACCGACAGGCTGAGCAGTTCTTC. It translates to CASSYRQAEQFF. The gene calls are TRBV25-1 and TRBJ2-1, with D possibly matching TRBD1 (6 bases). V was pared by 5 bases and J by 9 bases, with 11 bases between. CDR3 length: 12 amino acids. Germline CDR1 MGHDK, CDR2 SYGVNS.

The chain has TRBV5-6 and TRBJ1-4; D gene ambiguous. The germline CDR1 and CDR2 sequences are SGHDT and YYEEEE. V lost 2 bases and J 13 bases, leaving 18 bases between the germline ends. The CDR3 spans 14 residues. This chain's CDR3 is CASSFRGGDSLLFF. CDR3 coding DNA: TGTGCCAGCAGCTTTAGAGGTGGCGATTCTTTACTGTTTTTT.

This chain joins TRBV5-8 and TRBJ1-5; TRBD1 matches at 7 bases. The CDR3 consists of 16 residues. V lost 0 bases to trimming and J lost 10 bases; unmatched junction nucleotides: 13. CDR1 is SGHTS, CDR2 YDEGEE, per germline. The CDR3, as DNA: TGTGCCAGCAGCTTGGAGGGACAGTCGAGGCGTAGTCCCCAGCATTTT. As protein: CASSLEGQSRRSPQHF.

The J gene is TRBJ2-1, the V gene TRBV7-2; 7 bases agree with TRBD2. The CDR3 totals 15 residues. Germline trimming cut 4 bases from V and 5 bases from J; bases unmatched to any gene: 8. Per the germline V gene, CDR1 is SGHTA and CDR2 is FQGNSA. CDR3 sequence: CASSSGLVGNNEQFF. The CDR3 DNA sequence: TGTGCCAGCAGCTCTGGACTAGTAGGTAACAATGAGCAGTTCTTC. The full variable domain, with the rest looked up from reference TRBV7-2 and TRBJ2-1, is GAGVSQSPSNKVTEKGKDVELRCDPISGHTALYWYRQSLGQGLEFLIYFQGNSAPDKSGLPSDRFSAERTGGSVSTLTIQRTQQEDSAVYLCASSSGLVGNNEQFFGPGTRLTVL.

CDR3 nucleotide sequence: TGTGCCAGCAGCTTGGTCGGGATTCGAACTGAAGCTTTCTTT. It translates to CASSLVGIRTEAFF. The rearrangement joins TRBV5-4 to TRBJ1-1, with D unresolved. The ends were cut back, 0 bases at V and 5 bases at J, with 11 bases in the middle. The CDR3 loop spans 14 amino acids. Germline CDR1 SGHNT, CDR2 YYREEE (reference sequence).

The chain carries TRBV7-9 and TRBJ1-1; TRBD1 aligns across 9 bases. CDR1 and CDR2 from the germline V gene are SEHNR and FQNEAQ (reference sequence). The CDR3 runs 15 residues. With V trimmed by 3 bases and J by 7 bases, 9 bases remained unmatched. The CDR3 bases are TGTGCCAGCAGCTTGTGGGACAGGGATGGAAATGAAGCTTTCTTT. Amino acid sequence: CASSLWDRDGNEAFF.

This sequence joins TRBV10-3 and TRBJ1-1; 8 bases agree with TRBD1. The CDR3 length is 11 residues. V lost 9 bases and J lost 4; bases outside the gene matches: 1. CDR1 and CDR2 (germline): ENHRY, SYGVKD. In nucleotides, the CDR3 is TGTGCCATACAGGGGGGCACTGAAGCTTTCTTT. Translating it yields CAIQGGTEAFF.

This clone has ten or more counts. The J gene is TRBJ2-4, the V gene TRBV18, with 12 bases aligning to TRBD2. The CDR3 runs 17 residues. Per germline, CDR1 KGHSH and CDR2 LQKENI. The V segment lost 1 base and the J segment 2 bases; nucleotides outside the gene matches: 3. CDR3 DNA: TGTGCCAGCTCACCACTACTAGCGGGAGGAACCAAAAACATTCAGTACTTC. It encodes CASSPLLAGGTKNIQYF.

As regards this clone: The same CDR3 also results from other DNA sequences found in this sample. The V call is TRBV5-4, the J call TRBJ1-4; D not resolved. The V gene lost 0 bases and the J gene lost 2 bases, with 5 bases spanning the gap. Germline V gene data show CDR1 as SGHNT and CDR2 as YYREEE (reference sequence). The CDR3 has 14 residues. This chain's CDR3 is CASSLGSTNEKLFF. CDR3 sequence (DNA): TGTGCCAGCAGCTTGGGCAGTACTAATGAAAAACTGTTTTTT. Full variable domain (rest looked up from reference TRBV5-4 and TRBJ1-4): ETGVTQSPTHLIKTRGQQVTLRCSSQSGHNTVSWYQQALGQGPQFIFQYYREEENGRGNFPPRFSGLQFPNYSSELNVNALELDDSALYLCASSLGSTNEKLFFGSGTQLSVL.

The rearrangement joins TRBV7-9 to TRBJ1-1, with 7 nucleotides matching TRBD1. The V segment lost 5 bases and the J segment 0 bases; nucleotides outside the gene matches: 6. The CDR3 spans 15 residues. CDR1 and CDR2 (germline): SEHNR, FQNEAQ (reference sequence). The CDR3 DNA reads TGTGCCAGCAGCCCACTTACAGGGGTGAACACTGAAGCTTTCTTT. This codes for CASSPLTGVNTEAFF.

The chain has TRBV5-1 and TRBJ2-3; 11 nucleotides agree with TRBD2. V gave up 4 bases and J gave up 4 bases; unmatched junction bases: 2. Germline V lookup: CDR1 SGHRS, CDR2 YFSETQ. The CDR3 spans 14 residues. The chain's CDR3 is CASSIAGGSDTQYF. CDR3 coding DNA: TGCGCCAGCAGCATAGCGGGAGGGTCAGATACGCAGTATTTT.